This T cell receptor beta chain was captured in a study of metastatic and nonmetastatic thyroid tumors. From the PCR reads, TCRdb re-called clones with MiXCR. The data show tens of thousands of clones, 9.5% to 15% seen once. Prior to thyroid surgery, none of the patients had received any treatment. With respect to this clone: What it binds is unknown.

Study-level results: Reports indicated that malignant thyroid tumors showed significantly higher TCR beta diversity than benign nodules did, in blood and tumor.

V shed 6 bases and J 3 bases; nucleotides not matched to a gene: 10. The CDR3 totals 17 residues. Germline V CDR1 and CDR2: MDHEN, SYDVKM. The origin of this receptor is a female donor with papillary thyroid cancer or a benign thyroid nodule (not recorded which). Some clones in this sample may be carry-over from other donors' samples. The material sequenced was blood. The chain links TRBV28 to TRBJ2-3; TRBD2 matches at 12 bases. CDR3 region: CASSQPSGRAPTDTQYF. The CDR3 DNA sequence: TGTGCCAGCAGCCAGCCTAGCGGGAGGGCCCCAACAGATACGCAGTATTTT.